This T cell receptor (beta chain) derives from a study of T cell responses to AZD1222 COVID-19 vaccine. CDR1 and CDR2 from the germline V gene are LNHDA and SQIVND (reference sequence). Trimming left V 9 bases short and J 6 bases short, with 12 bases between. This CDR3 has 11 amino acids. TCRdb's table, derived via immunoSEQ multiplex PCR, lists solely in-frame clones and lacks some. Among 150,000 or so clones listed, about 85% were seen once. Source: peripheral blood, taken on day 0 of AZD1222 vaccination. The clonotype originates from an adult in good health. The J gene is TRBJ2-7, the V gene TRBV19; no reliable D call. The DNA for the CDR3 is TGTGCCAGAAATACTCTAATCGAGCAGTACTTC. Translating it yields CARNTLIEQYF.